This is a list of T cell receptor beta chains from one sample in a study of blood T cell repertoires in COVID-19. Assay used: immunoSEQ multiplex PCR; TCRdb lists only in-frame clones, some missing. The data show roughly 180,000 clones, roughly four fifths seen once. Specimen: peripheral blood. Receptor source: a woman aged 35 to 49 with COVID-19, enrolled during active disease. The CDR3 runs from the conserved cysteine through the conserved F or W.

v_call	j_call	cdr3_length	cdr3_aa
TRBV7-8	TRBJ1-1	17	CASSLAQGLGGATEAFF
TRBV28	TRBJ2-1	17	CASSSPSSGSWDNEQFF
TRBV11-2	TRBJ1-5	15	CASSWGRGAGQPQHF
TRBV15	TRBJ2-1	11	CATSRESEQFF
TRBV7-8	TRBJ2-7	15	CASSPQDRLSYEQYF
TRBV5-5	TRBJ1-1	15	CASSLDPGSGTEAFF
TRBV14	TRBJ2-1	15	CASSSPSQGWNEQFF
TRBV15	TRBJ2-4	14	CATSRDLAKNIQYF
TRBV18	TRBJ1-1	13	CASSREGNTEAFF
TRBV4-1	TRBJ2-7	15	CASSQTTSRSLEQYF
TRBV27	TRBJ2-1	15	CASSPRSGSLNEQFF
TRBV2	TRBJ1-4	13	CATYRGLNEKLFF
TRBV5-6	TRBJ1-3	15	CASSLVRGIGNTIYF
TRBV19	TRBJ2-7	13	CASSTSSRYEQYF
TRBV2	TRBJ2-2	16	CASSPLGSPGTGELFF
TRBV10-3	TRBJ1-2	15	CAISESGQGFRGYTF
TRBV3-1/TRBV3-2	TRBJ1-2	14	CASSQDKGIYGYTF
TRBV7-9	TRBJ1-3	17	CASSLLGARFSGNTIYF
TRBV7-9	TRBJ2-2	15	CASSNPTGKTGELFF
TRBV19	TRBJ2-2	18	CASSMRAELAGRAGELFF
TRBV7-6	TRBJ2-3	19	CASSSYGTSGRAGTDTQYF
TRBV24-1	TRBJ2-5	16	CATSDLRSSAQETQYF
TRBV20-1	TRBJ2-1	16	CSASAYGLAGVDEQFF
TRBV20-1	TRBJ1-2	11	CSARTGLGYTF
TRBV6-6	TRBJ1-2	13	CASSDQGGLGYTF
TRBV27	TRBJ2-3	13	CASEGQGSDTQYF
TRBV6-5	TRBJ1-2	15	CASSYGRAPGYGYTF
TRBV10-2	TRBJ1-1	15	CASSDPGGQNTEAFF
TRBV25-1	TRBJ1-2	15	CASSEIAGTGSGYTF
TRBV19	TRBJ2-3	14	CASRDSARRDTQYF
TRBV27	TRBJ1-4	16	CALRSEKVLANEKLFF
TRBV7-3	TRBJ2-1	14	CASSLVHGNNEQFF
TRBV6-5	TRBJ2-1	15	CASRTGTSFLVEQFF
TRBV12-3/TRBV12-4	TRBJ1-5	12	CATGQGRQPQHF
TRBV19	TRBJ1-5	18	CASSTRQGNIGSNQPQHF
TRBV5-1	TRBJ1-4	15	CASSLSGVTNEKLFF
TRBV3-1/TRBV3-2	TRBJ2-7	14	CASSPQLVSYEQYF
TRBV19	TRBJ1-1	14	CASSPMGQGAEAFF
TRBV4-2	TRBJ2-1	18	CASSPSPEGLAGSNEQFF
TRBV10-2	TRBJ2-1	14	CASRGTGGLNEQFF
TRBV5-5	TRBJ2-3	12	CASSRDSDTQYF
TRBV7-2	TRBJ2-4	17	CASSKAGGPSAKNIQYF
TRBV6-1	TRBJ1-5	15	CASSEVLNSNQPQHF
TRBV9	TRBJ2-1	17	CASSVARLAGPYNEQFF
TRBV5-1	TRBJ2-3	16	CASSPIDRGTGDTQYF
TRBV4-1	TRBJ2-2	12	CASSPTYGELFF
TRBV5-4	TRBJ1-2	12	CASSPDRGGYTF
TRBV7-9	TRBJ2-2	16	CASSSPGRGQTGELFF
TRBV27	TRBJ1-1	14	CASSFSGGGTEAFF
TRBV3-1/TRBV3-2	TRBJ1-2	17	CASSQERGIGFLRGYTF
TRBV2	TRBJ2-2	15	CASRLAGGNTGELFF
TRBV6-5	TRBJ1-1	13	CATHRGMNTEAFF
TRBV30	TRBJ1-2	15	CAWSPGTRSFYGYTF
TRBV4-2	TRBJ2-2	16	CASRLRDSANTGELFF
TRBV29-1	TRBJ1-2	15	CSVAFLGTPNYGYTF
TRBV7-9	TRBJ2-1	16	CASSLTRDRPYNEQFF
TRBV5-5	TRBJ1-6	15	CASSLESGGNSPLHF
TRBV28	TRBJ2-3	16	CASSPPWTGRGDTQYF
TRBV7-9	TRBJ1-5	15	CASSKEGSGDQPQHF